This T cell receptor beta chain was identified during a study of human T cells and chemical hapten exposure. On the study more broadly: Enrolled patients were predominantly female and had alopecia areata, totalis or universalis. Overall study results and limits: The donor cohort had alopecia, so its immune response may not match that of healthy people. Significantly more large CDR3 similarity clusters were formed by expanded TCRs than by controls.

Time point in this sample: patch test 3, about 24 weeks after DPC sensitization. Treatment described: therapeutic diphenylcyclopropenone sensitization with weekly scalp DPC. Ahead of each patch test application, blood was drawn. The germline V and J ends were trimmed by 1 base and 6 bases, with 7 bases remaining between them. CDR1 and CDR2 from the germline V gene are MNHEY and SMNVEV (reference sequence). This CDR3 comprises 13 residues. Notes on this clonotype: What it binds is not known.

TCRdb fed the RACE reads into MiXCR, producing one record per CDR3 protein. The table shows approximately 80,000 distinct CDR3 sequences, with under 15% occurring only once. The genes are TRBV27 and TRBJ1-5, with unresolved D. The receptor was derived from a woman between 45 and 60 years old with alopecia areata. Some clones in this sample may be carry-over from other donors' samples. This material consisted of whole blood, taken in connection with sensitization to the hapten diphenylcyclopropenone (DPC). CDR3 sequence: CASSLWEGQPQHF. Written as DNA, the CDR3 is TGTGCCAGCAGTTTATGGGAGGGTCAGCCCCAGCATTTT.